This paragraph reports one T cell receptor beta chain. The antigen it binds to is not known. Base qualities are not at hand, and no much larger clone is one base apart. The data belong to a study of blood T cell repertoires in COVID-19 (TCRdb year 2020). For context, the study as a whole: Samples covering the acute and convalescent phases of COVID-19 were provided by collaborators in the United States, Italy and Spain. Deeply sampled blood TCRbeta repertoires from subjects exposed to, actively infected with, or recovered from COVID-19 were included in the dataset. The repertoires were made available in a free public database intended to serve as a resource for research on the immune response to SARS-CoV-2. Samples were obtained from the ongoing ImmuneRACE study (first 160 participants) and from 1,254 subjects provided by 6 global collaborators. The material from the prospective study consisted of cDNA or gDNA derived from T cells, B-cell-depleted T cells, or PBMCs. HLA class I and class II types, where available, came from metadata supplied by the sample provider rather than from assay-based typing. Sample metadata almost always included a de-identified subject ID, COVID-19 status, age in years and sex. Overall results and qualifications from the work: The amount of clinical and demographic metadata varied by source and participant and was provided uncurated.

TCRbeta CDR3 regions were amplified from genomic DNA using the immunoSEQ Assay, a bias-controlled multiplex PCR. From the authors' description of their analysis: Within the assay, amplification of reference gene primers was used to estimate how many nucleated cells each sample contained. To quantify the absolute abundance of each unique TCRbeta CDR3 rearrangement, sequence reads were collapsed and filtered. For each sample, productive Simpson clonality was calculated as the square root of Simpson's diversity index across productive rearrangements. Sourced from immuneACCESS, this table was stored by TCRdb with only in-frame sequences that have V and J called. A share of the clones is absent; for the studies checked, an unresolved V gene accounts for under half, and the remainder has no known explanation. That table gives V, J and clone size, and the DNA gave D and trimming. The sample includes approximately 290,000 clones, with roughly 90% observed a single time. The top ten clones comprise about an eighth of the sample.

Each collaborating institution followed its own protocols to collect whole blood in K2EDTA tubes. For TCRbeta analysis, collaborators shipped samples in one of three forms: frozen whole blood, isolated PBMCs, or DNA extracted from either of those sample types. The germline V gene supplies CDR1 SGHDT and CDR2 YYEEEE. The CDR3 contains 15 residues, cysteine and phenylalanine counted. The DNA shown is the 45-base CDR3, in frame from base 1. Trimming takes 1 base off V and 5 bases off J; junction bases not matched to a gene: 3. The material sequenced was peripheral blood. This TCR came from a woman aged 60-70 years with acute or convalescent COVID-19. The chain links TRBV5-6 with TRBJ1-4, and TRBD1 matches 9 of the central bases. The sequence in DNA is TGTGCCAGCAGCTTGTGGGGGACAGGGAATGAAAAACTGTTTTTT. It specifies CASSLWGTGNEKLFF.